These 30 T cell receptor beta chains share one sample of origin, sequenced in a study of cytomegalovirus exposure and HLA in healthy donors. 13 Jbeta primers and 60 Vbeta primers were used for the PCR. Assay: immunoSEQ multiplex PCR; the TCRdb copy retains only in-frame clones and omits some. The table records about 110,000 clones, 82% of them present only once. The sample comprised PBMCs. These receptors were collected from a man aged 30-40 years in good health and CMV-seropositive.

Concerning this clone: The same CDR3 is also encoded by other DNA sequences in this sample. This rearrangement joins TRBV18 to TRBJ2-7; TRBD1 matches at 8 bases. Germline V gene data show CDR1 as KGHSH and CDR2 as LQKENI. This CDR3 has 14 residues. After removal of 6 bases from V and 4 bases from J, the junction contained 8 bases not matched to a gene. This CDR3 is CASSPRQGTYEQYF. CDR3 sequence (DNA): TGTGCCAGCTCCCCAAGACAGGGGACGTACGAGCAGTACTTC.

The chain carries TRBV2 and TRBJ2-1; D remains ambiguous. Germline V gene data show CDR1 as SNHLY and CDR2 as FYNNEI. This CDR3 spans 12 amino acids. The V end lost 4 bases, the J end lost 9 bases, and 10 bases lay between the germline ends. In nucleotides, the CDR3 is TGTGCCAGCAGTGTTGAACTCGTTGAGCAGTTCTTC. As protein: CASSVELVEQFF. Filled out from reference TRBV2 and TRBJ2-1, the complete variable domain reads EPEVTQTPSHQVTQMGQEVILRCVPISNHLYFYWYRQILGQKVEFLVSFYNNEISEKSEIFDDQFSVERPDGSNFTLKIRSTKLEDSAMYFCASSVELVEQFFGPGTRLTVL.

The CDR3 nucleotides are TGCGCCAGCAGCCTCACTAGCGGGGCACAAGAGACCCAGTACTTC. The encoded protein is CASSLTSGAQETQYF. The rearrangement links TRBV4-1 to TRBJ2-5; TRBD2 matches 10 bases. Germline CDR1 reads MGHRA; CDR2 reads YSYEKL. The J segment lost 2 bases and the V segment lost 4 bases, leaving 4 bases of the junction unmatched. The CDR3 totals 15 residues.

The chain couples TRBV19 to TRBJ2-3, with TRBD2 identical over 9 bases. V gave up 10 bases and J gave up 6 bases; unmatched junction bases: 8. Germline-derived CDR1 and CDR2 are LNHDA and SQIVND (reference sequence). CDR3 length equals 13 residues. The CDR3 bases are TGTGCCACTTCCGGCGGGGGGGCCGATACGCAGTATTTT. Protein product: CATSGGGADTQYF.

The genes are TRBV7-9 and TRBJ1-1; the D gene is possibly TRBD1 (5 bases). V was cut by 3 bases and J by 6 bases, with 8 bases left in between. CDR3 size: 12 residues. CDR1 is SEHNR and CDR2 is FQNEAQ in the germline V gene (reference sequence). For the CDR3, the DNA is TGTGCCAGCAGCTTGTCAGGGTCTGAAGCTTTCTTT. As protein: CASSLSGSEAFF.

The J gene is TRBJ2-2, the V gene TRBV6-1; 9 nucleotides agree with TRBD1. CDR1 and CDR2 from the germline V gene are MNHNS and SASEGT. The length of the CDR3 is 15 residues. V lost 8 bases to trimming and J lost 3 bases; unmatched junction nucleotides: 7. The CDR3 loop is CASSHRDRDTGELFF. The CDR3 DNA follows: TGTGCCAGCTCCCACCGGGACAGGGACACCGGGGAGCTGTTTTTT.

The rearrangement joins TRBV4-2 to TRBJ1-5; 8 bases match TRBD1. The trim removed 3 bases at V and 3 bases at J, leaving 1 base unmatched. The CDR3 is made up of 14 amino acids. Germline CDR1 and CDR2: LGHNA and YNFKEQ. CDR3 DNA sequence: TGTGCCAGCAGCCAGGGACAGGACAATCAGCCCCAGCATTTT. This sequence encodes CASSQGQDNQPQHF.

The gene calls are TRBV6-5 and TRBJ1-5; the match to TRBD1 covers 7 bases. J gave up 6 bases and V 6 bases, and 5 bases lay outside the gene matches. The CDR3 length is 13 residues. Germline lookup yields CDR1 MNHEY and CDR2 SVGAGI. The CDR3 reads CASSRQGGQPQHF. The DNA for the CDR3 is TGTGCCAGCAGCCGACAGGGCGGTCAGCCCCAGCATTTT.

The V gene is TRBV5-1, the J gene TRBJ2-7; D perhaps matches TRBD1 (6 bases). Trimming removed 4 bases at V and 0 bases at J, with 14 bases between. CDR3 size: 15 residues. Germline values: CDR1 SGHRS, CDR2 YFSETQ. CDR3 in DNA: TGCGCCAGCAGCCCCTACAGGGCCAACTCCTACGAGCAGTACTTC. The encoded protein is CASSPYRANSYEQYF.

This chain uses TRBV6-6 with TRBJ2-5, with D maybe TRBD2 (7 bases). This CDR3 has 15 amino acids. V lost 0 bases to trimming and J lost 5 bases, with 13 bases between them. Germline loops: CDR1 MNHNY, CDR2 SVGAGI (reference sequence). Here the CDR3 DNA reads TGTGCCAGCAGTTACTCAGGGGCGGGGGCCGAGACCCAGTACTTC. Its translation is CASSYSGAGAETQYF.

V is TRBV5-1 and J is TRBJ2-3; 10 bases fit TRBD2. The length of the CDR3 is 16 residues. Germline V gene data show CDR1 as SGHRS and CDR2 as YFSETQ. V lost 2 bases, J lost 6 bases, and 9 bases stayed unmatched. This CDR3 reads CASSLPSGGPGDTQYF. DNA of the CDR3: TGCGCCAGCAGCTTACCTAGCGGGGGCCCTGGGGATACGCAGTATTTT.

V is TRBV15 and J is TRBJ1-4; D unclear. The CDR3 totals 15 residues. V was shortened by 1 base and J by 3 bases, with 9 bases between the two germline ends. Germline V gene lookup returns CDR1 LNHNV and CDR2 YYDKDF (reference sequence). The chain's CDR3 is CATSRAEEANEKLFF. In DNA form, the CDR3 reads TGTGCCACCAGCAGAGCGGAGGAGGCTAATGAAAAACTGTTTTTT.

Written as DNA, the CDR3 is TGTGCCAGCAGCTTAGCCCTAGGGGGGGGAAAGGAGACCCAGTACTTC. Its translation is CASSLALGGGKETQYF. The rearrangement uses TRBV7-9 and TRBJ2-5, with D maybe TRBD2 (7 bases). V was trimmed by 0 bases and J by 5 bases, leaving 16 bases between them. There are 16 residues in the CDR3. The germline V gene encodes CDR1 SEHNR and CDR2 FQNEAQ (reference sequence).

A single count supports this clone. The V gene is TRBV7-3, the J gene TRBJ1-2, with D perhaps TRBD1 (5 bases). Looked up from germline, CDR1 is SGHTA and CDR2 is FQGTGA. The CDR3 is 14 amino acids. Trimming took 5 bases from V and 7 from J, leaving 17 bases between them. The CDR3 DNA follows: TGTGCCAGCAGCCCCGGGGGGGGATTTGGTGGCTACACCTTC. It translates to CASSPGGGFGGYTF.

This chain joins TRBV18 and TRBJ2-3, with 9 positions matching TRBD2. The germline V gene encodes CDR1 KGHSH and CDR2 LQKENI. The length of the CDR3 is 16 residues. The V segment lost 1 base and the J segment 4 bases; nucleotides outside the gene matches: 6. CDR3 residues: CASSPLAGADSDTQYF. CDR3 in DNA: TGTGCCAGCTCACCACTAGCGGGGGCAGACTCAGATACGCAGTATTTT.

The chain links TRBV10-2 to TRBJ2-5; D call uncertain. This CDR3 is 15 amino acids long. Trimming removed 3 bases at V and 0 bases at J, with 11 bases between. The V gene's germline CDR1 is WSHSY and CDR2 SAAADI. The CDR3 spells CASSDSTSYQETQYF. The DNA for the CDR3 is TGCGCCAGCAGTGATAGCACTTCGTACCAAGAGACCCAGTACTTC.

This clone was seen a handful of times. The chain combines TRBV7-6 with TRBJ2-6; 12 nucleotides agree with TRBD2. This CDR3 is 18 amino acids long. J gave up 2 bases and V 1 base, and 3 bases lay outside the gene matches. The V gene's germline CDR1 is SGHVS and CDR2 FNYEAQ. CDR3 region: CASSLEASGGAGANVLTF. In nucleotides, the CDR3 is TGTGCCAGCAGCTTAGAGGCTAGCGGGGGGGCTGGGGCCAACGTCCTGACTTTC.

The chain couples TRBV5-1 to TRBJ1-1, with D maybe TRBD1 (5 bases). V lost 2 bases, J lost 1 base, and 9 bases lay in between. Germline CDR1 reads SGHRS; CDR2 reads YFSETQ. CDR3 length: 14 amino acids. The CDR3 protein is CASSLQTANTEAFF. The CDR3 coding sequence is TGCGCCAGCAGCTTACAGACAGCGAACACTGAAGCTTTCTTT.

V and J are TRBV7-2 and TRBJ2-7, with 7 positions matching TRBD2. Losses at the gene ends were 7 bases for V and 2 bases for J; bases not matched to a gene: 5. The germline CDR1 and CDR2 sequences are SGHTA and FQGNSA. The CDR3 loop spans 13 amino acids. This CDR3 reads CASNEGRAYEQYF. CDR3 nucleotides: TGTGCCAGCAACGAGGGGAGGGCCTACGAGCAGTACTTC.

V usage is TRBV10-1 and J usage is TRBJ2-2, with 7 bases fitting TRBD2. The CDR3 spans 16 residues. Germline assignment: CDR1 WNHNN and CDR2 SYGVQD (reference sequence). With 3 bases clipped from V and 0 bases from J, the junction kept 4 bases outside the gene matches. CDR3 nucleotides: TGCGCCAGCAGTGACACCGGGACTACGAACACCGGGGAGCTGTTTTTT. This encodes CASSDTGTTNTGELFF.

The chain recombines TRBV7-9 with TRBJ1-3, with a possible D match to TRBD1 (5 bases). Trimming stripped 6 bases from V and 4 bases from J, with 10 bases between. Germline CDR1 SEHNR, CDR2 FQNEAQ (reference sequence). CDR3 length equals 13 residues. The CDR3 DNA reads TGTGCCAGCAGTGGAGGGGAAGGAAACACCATATATTTT. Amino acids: CASSGGEGNTIYF.

CDR3 sequence (DNA): TGTGCCAGCAAAGGACAGGCCCTTGAGACCCAGTACTTC. Encoded protein: CASKGQALETQYF. The chain joins TRBV2 to TRBJ2-5; 7 nucleotides align to TRBD1. CDR3 size: 13 residues. The germline V gene encodes CDR1 SNHLY and CDR2 FYNNEI. V trimming: 7 bases; J trimming: 5 bases; junction bases outside the gene matches: 7.

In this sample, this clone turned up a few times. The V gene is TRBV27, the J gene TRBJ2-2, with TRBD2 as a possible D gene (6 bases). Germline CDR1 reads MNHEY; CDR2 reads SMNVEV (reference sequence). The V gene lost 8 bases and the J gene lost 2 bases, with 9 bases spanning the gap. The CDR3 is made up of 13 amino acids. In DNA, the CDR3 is TGTGCCAGCCGGGACTCAAACACCGGGGAGCTGTTTTTT. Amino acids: CASRDSNTGELFF.

The CDR3 spells CASSSDRGSPNEQFF. In nucleotides, the CDR3 is TGTGCCAGCAGCTCGGACAGGGGTTCACCCAATGAGCAGTTCTTC. The chain couples TRBV5-4 to TRBJ2-1; TRBD1 aligns across 9 bases. The CDR3 has 15 residues. The V gene end was trimmed by 3 bases and the J gene end by 6 bases; junction bases not matched to a gene: 7. Germline values: CDR1 SGHNT, CDR2 YYREEE (reference sequence).

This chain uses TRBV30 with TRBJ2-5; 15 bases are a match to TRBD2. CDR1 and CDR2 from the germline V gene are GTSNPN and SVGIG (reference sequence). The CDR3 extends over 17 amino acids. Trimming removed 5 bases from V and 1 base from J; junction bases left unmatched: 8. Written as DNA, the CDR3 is TGTGCCTGGTTGGGGACTAGCGGGGGGCTGATCCAAGAGACCCAGTACTTC. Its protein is CAWLGTSGGLIQETQYF.

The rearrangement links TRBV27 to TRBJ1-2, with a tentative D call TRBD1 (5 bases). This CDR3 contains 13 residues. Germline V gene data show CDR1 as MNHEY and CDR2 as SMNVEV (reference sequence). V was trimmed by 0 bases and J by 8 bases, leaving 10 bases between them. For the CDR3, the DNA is TGTGCCAGCAGTTTATCGGGACTTGGGGGCTACACCTTC. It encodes CASSLSGLGGYTF.

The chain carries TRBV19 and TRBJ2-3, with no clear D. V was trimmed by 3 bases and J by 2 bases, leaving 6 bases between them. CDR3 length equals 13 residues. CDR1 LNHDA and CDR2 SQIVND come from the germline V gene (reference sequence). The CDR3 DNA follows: TGTGCCAGTAGTATCCAGGACACAGATACGCAGTATTTT. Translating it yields CASSIQDTDTQYF.

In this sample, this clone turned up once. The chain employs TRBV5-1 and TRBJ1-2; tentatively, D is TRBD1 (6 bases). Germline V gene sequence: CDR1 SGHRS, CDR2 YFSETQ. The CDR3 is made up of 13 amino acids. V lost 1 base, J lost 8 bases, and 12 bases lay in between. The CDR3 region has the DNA TGCGCCAGCAGCTTGATCCAACAGGGAGGCTACACCTTC. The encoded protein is CASSLIQQGGYTF.

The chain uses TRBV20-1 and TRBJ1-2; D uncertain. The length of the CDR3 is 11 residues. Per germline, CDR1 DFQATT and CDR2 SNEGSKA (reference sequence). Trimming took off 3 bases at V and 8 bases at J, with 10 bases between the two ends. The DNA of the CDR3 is TGCAGTGCTAGTTCAGCCGGGGGCTACACCTTC. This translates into CSASSAGGYTF.

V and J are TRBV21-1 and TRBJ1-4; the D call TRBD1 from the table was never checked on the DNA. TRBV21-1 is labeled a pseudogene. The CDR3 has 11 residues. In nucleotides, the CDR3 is TGTGCCAGCAGCAAACAGGAACTACTGTTTTTT. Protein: CASSKQELLFF.